Given below is one TCR beta chain in context. Its antigen is unidentified. The data derive from a study of shared clonotypes between healthy human individuals. V lost 4 bases to trimming and J lost 5 bases; unmatched junction nucleotides: 12. The CDR3 spans 16 residues. Germline CDR1 reads SGHTA; CDR2 reads FQGNSA. Only CD45RO-negative cells positively selected for CCR7 counted as naive CD8 cells, so terminally differentiated effector memory CD45RA+ cells were excluded. Regarding the study as a whole: Clonotype sharing across a handful of donors was observed for 4% to 5.5% of naive CD4 clonotypes.

Data came from immunoSEQ multiplex PCR; TCRdb stores just in-frame clones and leaves some out. The sample includes about 2 million clones, approximately 94% of them seen just once. This chain links TRBV7-2 with TRBJ2-7, with 9 bases aligning to TRBD1. The clonotype comes from a man aged 18 to 29 in good health. Sequenced input: naive CD8+ T cells sorted from blood. As DNA, the CDR3 is TGTGCCAGCAGCTCTACACCGGGACAGGGTGTAGACGAGCAGTACTTC. Its translation: CASSSTPGQGVDEQYF.